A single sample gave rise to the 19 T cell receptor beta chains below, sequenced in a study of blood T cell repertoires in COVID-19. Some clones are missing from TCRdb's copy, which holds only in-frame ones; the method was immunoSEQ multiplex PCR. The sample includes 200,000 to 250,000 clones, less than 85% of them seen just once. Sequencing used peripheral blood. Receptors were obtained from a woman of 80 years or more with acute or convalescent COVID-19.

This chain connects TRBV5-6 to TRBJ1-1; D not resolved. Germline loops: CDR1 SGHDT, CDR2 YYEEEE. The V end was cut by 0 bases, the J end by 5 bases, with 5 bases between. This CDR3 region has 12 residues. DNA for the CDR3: TGTGCCAGCAGCTTGGTACAGACTGAAGCTTTCTTT. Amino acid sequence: CASSLVQTEAFF.

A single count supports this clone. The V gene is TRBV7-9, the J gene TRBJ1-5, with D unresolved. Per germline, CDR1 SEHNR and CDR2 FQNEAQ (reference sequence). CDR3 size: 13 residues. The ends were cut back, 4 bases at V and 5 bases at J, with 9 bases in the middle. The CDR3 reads CASSSGWYQPQHF. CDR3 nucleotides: TGTGCCAGCAGCTCCGGTTGGTATCAGCCCCAGCATTTT.

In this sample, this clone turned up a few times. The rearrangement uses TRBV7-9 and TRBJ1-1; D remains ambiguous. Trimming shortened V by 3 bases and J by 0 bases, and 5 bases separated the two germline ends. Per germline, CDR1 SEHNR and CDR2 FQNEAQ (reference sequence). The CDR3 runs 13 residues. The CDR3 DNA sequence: TGTGCCAGCAGCTTCGCAGTGAACACTGAAGCTTTCTTT. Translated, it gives CASSFAVNTEAFF.

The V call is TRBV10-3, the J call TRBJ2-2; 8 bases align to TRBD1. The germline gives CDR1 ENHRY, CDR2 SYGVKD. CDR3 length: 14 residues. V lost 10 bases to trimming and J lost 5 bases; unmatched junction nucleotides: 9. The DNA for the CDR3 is TGTGCCACCGGAACAGGGGGGACAACCGGGGAGCTGTTTTTT. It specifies CATGTGGTTGELFF.

CDR3 amino acids: CASSRRQGITNEKLFF. The CDR3 DNA sequence: TGTGCCAGCAGCCGCCGACAGGGGATAACTAATGAAAAACTGTTTTTT. V gene TRBV14 combines with J gene TRBJ1-4; 8 nucleotides align to TRBD1. Germline CDR1 is SGHDN and CDR2 is FVKESK. J lost 1 base, V lost 4 bases, and 5 bases had no gene match. The CDR3 runs to 16 residues. The full variable domain, rest sourced from reference TRBV14 and TRBJ1-4, is EAGVTQFPSHSVIEKGQTVTLRCDPISGHDNLYWYRRVMGKEIKFLLHFVKESKQDESGMPNNRFLAERTGGTYSTLKVQPAELEDSGVYFCASSRRQGITNEKLFFGSGTQLSVL.

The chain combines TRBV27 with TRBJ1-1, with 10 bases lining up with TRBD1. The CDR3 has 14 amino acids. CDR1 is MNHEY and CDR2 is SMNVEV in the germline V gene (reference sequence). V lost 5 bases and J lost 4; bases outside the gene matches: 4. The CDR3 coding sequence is TGTGCCAGCAGTCTCAGACAGGGGGCCACTGAAGCTTTCTTT. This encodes CASSLRQGATEAFF.

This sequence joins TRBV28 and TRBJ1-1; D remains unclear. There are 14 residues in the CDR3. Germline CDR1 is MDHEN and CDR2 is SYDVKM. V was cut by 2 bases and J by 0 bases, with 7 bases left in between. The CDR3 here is CASSLGQLNTEAFF. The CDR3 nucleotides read TGTGCCAGCAGTTTAGGTCAGTTGAACACTGAAGCTTTCTTT.

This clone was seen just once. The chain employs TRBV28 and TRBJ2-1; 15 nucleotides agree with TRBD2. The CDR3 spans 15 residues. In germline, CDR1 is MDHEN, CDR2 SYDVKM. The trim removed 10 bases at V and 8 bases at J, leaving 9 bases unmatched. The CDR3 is CAITAGLAGGYEQFF. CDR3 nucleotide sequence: TGTGCCATCACTGCGGGACTAGCGGGGGGATATGAGCAGTTCTTC.

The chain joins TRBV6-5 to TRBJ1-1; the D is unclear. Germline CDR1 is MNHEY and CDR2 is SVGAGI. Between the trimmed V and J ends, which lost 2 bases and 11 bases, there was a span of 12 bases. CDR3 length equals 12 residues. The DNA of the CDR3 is TGTGCCAGCAGTTACCCTCAGGCTGCGGCTTTCTTT. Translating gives CASSYPQAAAFF.

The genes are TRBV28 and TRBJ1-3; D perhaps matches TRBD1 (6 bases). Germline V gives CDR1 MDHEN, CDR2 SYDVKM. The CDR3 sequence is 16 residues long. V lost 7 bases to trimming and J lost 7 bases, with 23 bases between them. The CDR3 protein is CASTGPWTVLINTIYF. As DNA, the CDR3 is TGTGCCAGCACCGGGCCTTGGACAGTCCTAATTAACACCATATATTTT.

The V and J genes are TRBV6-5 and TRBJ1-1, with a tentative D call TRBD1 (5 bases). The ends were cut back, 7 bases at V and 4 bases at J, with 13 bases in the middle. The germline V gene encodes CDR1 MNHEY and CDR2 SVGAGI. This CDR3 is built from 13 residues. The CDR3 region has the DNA TGTGCCAGCACCCAAACAGGAATCACTGAAGCTTTCTTT. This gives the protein CASTQTGITEAFF.

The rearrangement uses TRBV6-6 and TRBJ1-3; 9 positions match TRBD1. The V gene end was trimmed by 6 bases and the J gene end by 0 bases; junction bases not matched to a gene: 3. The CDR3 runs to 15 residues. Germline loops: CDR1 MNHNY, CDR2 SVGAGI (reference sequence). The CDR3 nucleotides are TGTGCCAGCAGACCGACAGGGGGCTCTGGAAACACCATATATTTT. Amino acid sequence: CASRPTGGSGNTIYF.

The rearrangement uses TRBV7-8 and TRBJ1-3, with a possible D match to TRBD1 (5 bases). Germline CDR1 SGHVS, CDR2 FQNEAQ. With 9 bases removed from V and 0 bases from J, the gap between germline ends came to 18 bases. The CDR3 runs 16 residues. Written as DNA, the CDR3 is TGTGCCAGTTGCCCGACAGTATTTACCTCTGGAAACACCATATATTTT. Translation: CASCPTVFTSGNTIYF. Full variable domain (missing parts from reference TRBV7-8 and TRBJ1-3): GAGVSQSPRYKVAKRGQDVALRCDPISGHVSLFWYQQALGQGPEFLTYFQNEAQLDKSGLPSDRFFAERPEGSVSTLKIQRTQQEDSAVYLCASCPTVFTSGNTIYFGEGSWLTVV.

As DNA, the CDR3 is TGTGCCAGCAGCCCTAACCCCGGGACACCCTACGAGCAGTACTTC. It is translated as CASSPNPGTPYEQYF. The chain uses TRBV7-3 and TRBJ2-7; D might be TRBD1 (6 bases). This CDR3 is 15 amino acids long. CDR1 SGHTA and CDR2 FQGTGA come from the germline V gene. The V and J ends lost 5 bases and 2 bases respectively, with 16 bases between them.

CDR3 residues: CASSVLGVDTGELFF. In DNA form, the CDR3 reads TGTGCCAGCAGCGTCCTGGGAGTGGACACCGGGGAGCTGTTTTTT. The chain uses TRBV5-4 and TRBJ2-2, with D possibly matching TRBD2 (5 bases). Germline V gene lookup returns CDR1 SGHNT and CDR2 YYREEE (reference sequence). CDR3 length: 15 amino acids. V lost 4 bases to trimming and J lost 3 bases, with 13 bases between them.

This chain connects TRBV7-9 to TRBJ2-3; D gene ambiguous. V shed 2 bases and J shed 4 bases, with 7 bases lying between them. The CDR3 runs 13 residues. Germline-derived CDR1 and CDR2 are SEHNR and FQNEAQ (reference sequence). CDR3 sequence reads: CASSLNNPDTQYF. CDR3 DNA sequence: TGTGCCAGCAGCTTAAATAATCCAGATACGCAGTATTTT.

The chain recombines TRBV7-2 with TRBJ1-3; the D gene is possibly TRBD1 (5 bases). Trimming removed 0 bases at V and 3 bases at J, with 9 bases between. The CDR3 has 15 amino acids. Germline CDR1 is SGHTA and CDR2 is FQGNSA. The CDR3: CASSLASRVGNTIYF. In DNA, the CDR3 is TGTGCCAGCAGCTTAGCGAGCAGGGTTGGAAACACCATATATTTT.

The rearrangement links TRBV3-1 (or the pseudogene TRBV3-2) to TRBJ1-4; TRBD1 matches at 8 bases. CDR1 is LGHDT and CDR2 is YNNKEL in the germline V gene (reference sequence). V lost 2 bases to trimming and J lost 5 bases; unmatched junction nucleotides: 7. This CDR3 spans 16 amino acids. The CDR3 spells CASSQSSQGANEKLFF. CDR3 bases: TGTGCCAGCAGCCAATCCTCCCAGGGGGCGAATGAAAAACTGTTTTTT.

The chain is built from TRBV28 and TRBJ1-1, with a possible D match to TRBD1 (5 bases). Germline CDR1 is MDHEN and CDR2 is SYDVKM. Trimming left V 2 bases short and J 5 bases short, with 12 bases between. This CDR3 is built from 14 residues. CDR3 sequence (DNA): TGTGCCAGCAGTTTAGGGGGGGTGTCAACTGAAGCTTTCTTT. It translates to CASSLGGVSTEAFF.